This TCR beta chain was sequenced in a study of cytomegalovirus exposure and HLA in healthy donors. The overall study: Within an early data release were 85 million or so unique TCRs drawn from HLA-typed donors.

The length of the CDR3 is 16 residues. Germline-derived CDR1 and CDR2 are SNHLY and FYNNEI. V shed 4 bases, J shed 3 bases, and the junction held 3 bases outside the gene matches. As for this clone: Its target is unknown.

Both 60 Vbeta primers and 13 Jbeta primers went into the PCR. Some clones are missing from TCRdb's copy, which holds only in-frame ones; the method was immunoSEQ multiplex PCR. The table has 50,000 to 65,000 clones, about 73% seen once. Whole-study results and caveats: Among the most significant clusters, several appeared linked to common viral pathogens in a later analysis. Generally TCR sequences proved uncommon, though certain public TCRs appeared in numerous donors.

Material for sequencing was PBMCs. The sequence was obtained from a man aged 18 to 30 in good health and CMV-seronegative. The rearrangement links TRBV2 to TRBJ2-3, with TRBD2 identical over 14 bases. CDR3 sequence reads: CASSGGTSGSTDTQYF. CDR3 coding DNA: TGTGCCAGCAGTGGAGGGACTAGCGGGAGTACAGATACGCAGTATTTT.